The following is a TCR beta chain sequence with its context. A read error may produce the germline difference seen at one junction end. Germline V CDR1 and CDR2: LGHDT, YNNKEL (reference sequence). This CDR3 is built from 12 residues. Original methodology: How many nucleated cells were present was estimated from reference gene primer amplification. Repertoires were generated with immunoSEQ multiplex PCR, while TCRdb's copy carries only in-frame clones and drops some. The V and J calls and clone size were taken over from that table, and D and trimming were inferred from the DNA. Among roughly 200,000 clones listed, approximately 86% were seen once. The data were obtained in a study of blood T cell repertoires in COVID-19. Looking at the study overall: Sites across the United States, Italy and Spain contributed samples from acute and convalescent COVID-19. T cells, B-cell-depleted T cells, or PBMCs supplied cDNA or gDNA.

What was sequenced was peripheral blood. The sequence was collected from a woman aged 25 to 39 with active or convalescent COVID-19. V is TRBV3-1 (or the pseudogene TRBV3-2) and J is TRBJ2-7, with a possible D match to TRBD2 (7 bases). The CDR3 spells CASSPGGQRTHF. The CDR3 nucleotides read TGTGCCAGCAGCCCGGGAGGACAGAGGACGCACTTC.